This paragraph reports one T cell receptor (beta chain). The antigen is unknown. The V gene end was trimmed by 4 bases and the J gene end by 3 bases; junction bases not matched to a gene: 5. Germline CDR1 is SGHRS and CDR2 is YFSETQ. The CDR3 is 15 amino acids. These data originate in a study of long-term antiretroviral therapy in people with HIV. Points from the study as a whole: Collection spanned 2004 to 2017; ART regimens may be less effective than current ones.

Version v3.0 of the immunoSEQ assay ran at survey level. Using immunoSEQ multiplex PCR, the repertoire was profiled, and TCRdb retains in-frame clones only, with some absent. This table has tens of thousands of clones, around nine tenths appearing once. The V and J genes are TRBV5-1 and TRBJ2-2, with 8 bases lining up with TRBD2. This receptor was identified in a woman aged 45-65 years with HIV. The sequencing here drew on unsorted PBMCs, taken 0.1 years before starting antiretroviral therapy. CDR3 sequence (DNA): TGCGCCAGCAGCGCGGGGGGATTTGACACCGGGGAGCTGTTTTTT. This gives the protein CASSAGGFDTGELFF.